A single sample gave rise to the 8 T cell receptor beta chains below, sequenced in a study of blood T cell repertoires in COVID-19. Here immunoSEQ multiplex PCR was the method, and the copy in TCRdb shows in-frame clones only, minus some. The sample contains 250,000 to 350,000 clones, about 90% of which appear only once. The specimen was peripheral blood. Every receptor here comes from a woman aged 25-40 years with COVID-19, enrolled during active disease.

V gene TRBV28 combines with J gene TRBJ1-6; D might be TRBD1 (6 bases). Trimming stripped 3 bases from V and 8 bases from J, with 17 bases between. The germline gives CDR1 MDHEN, CDR2 SYDVKM. This CDR3 is built from 16 residues. DNA for the CDR3: TGTGCCAGCAGTTTGGGGGGGGCGGCCTCCCATTCACCCCTCCACTTT. Amino acids: CASSLGGAASHSPLHF.

V and J are TRBV10-3 and TRBJ1-3, with D perhaps matching TRBD1 (5 bases). The ends were cut back, 9 bases at V and 0 bases at J, with 12 bases in the middle. CDR3 length: 14 residues. Germline V gives CDR1 ENHRY, CDR2 SYGVKD. CDR3 in amino acids: CAIYRGSSGNTIYF. The DNA of the CDR3 is TGTGCCATATATCGGGGGAGCTCTGGAAACACCATATATTTT.

The chain joins TRBV7-9 to TRBJ2-7; 12 bases line up with TRBD1. Germline values: CDR1 SEHNR, CDR2 FQNEAQ (reference sequence). The V segment lost 5 bases and the J segment 7 bases; nucleotides outside the gene matches: 9. The length of the CDR3 is 15 residues. The CDR3 spells CASSPLGTGGREQYF. CDR3 in DNA: TGTGCCAGCAGCCCCCTAGGGACAGGGGGCAGGGAGCAGTACTTC.

J is TRBJ2-7 and V is TRBV18; D is possibly TRBD1 (6 bases). CDR1 is KGHSH, CDR2 LQKENI, per germline. The CDR3 is made up of 14 amino acids. Between the trimmed V and J ends, which lost 6 bases and 1 base, there was a span of 13 bases. CDR3 bases: TGTGCCAGCTCTTCGGACAGTTCTTCCTACGAGCAGTACTTC. The encoded protein is CASSSDSSSYEQYF.

Worth noting for this clone: Relative to the germline gene, one junction end is altered; a read error may explain this. The chain couples TRBV6-4 to TRBJ2-2; perhaps TRBD2 as D (5 bases). CDR1 is MRHNA, CDR2 SNTAGT, per germline. The CDR3 runs 14 residues. This chain's CDR3 is CAGRRRESTGELFF. The CDR3 DNA sequence: TGTGCCGGCAGACGACGGGAATCCACCGGGGAGCTGTTTTTT.

The chain carries TRBV20-1 and TRBJ1-2; 10 bases map to TRBD1. Germline CDR1 reads DFQATT; CDR2 reads SNEGSKA (reference sequence). This CDR3 is built from 11 residues. The CDR3 DNA reads TGCATCATCCGGGACAGGGGTGGCTACACCTTC. This codes for CIIRDRGGYTF.

The chain employs TRBV5-6 and TRBJ2-7, with TRBD2 matching 9 bases. The CDR3 spans 17 residues. The junction had 14 bases not matched to a gene; V was cut back by 0 bases and J by 7 bases. The V gene's germline CDR1 is SGHDT and CDR2 YYEEEE. Here the CDR3 reads CASSLAGLARTRREQYF. The CDR3 DNA reads as TGTGCCAGCAGCTTGGCCGGACTAGCGCGAACCCGACGAGAGCAGTACTTC.

V gene TRBV19 combines with J gene TRBJ2-6; D unresolved. The germline CDR1 and CDR2 sequences are LNHDA and SQIVND (reference sequence). The V and J ends lost 8 bases and 0 bases respectively, with 5 bases between them. This CDR3 contains 13 residues. The CDR3 DNA follows: TGTGCCAGTGTATTCTCTGGGGCCAACGTCCTGACTTTC. Encoded protein: CASVFSGANVLTF.